This T cell receptor (beta chain) was retrieved from a study of T cell responses to AZD1222 COVID-19 vaccine. About the study: Pooling of second doses given at about 4 or about 12 weeks was done. Study-wide results and caveats: Sampling that yielded the repertoires occurred only after the peak T cell response. Unmutated variant regions are reportedly targeted by nearly half of spike-specific TCRs. Dominant at 160-218 and 743-854, vaccine-associated CD4 TCRs also spanned spike.

Using immunoSEQ multiplex PCR, the repertoire was profiled, and TCRdb retains in-frame clones only, with some absent. The sample holds nearly 110,000 clones, about 90% seen once. The CDR3 covers 14 residues. Per germline, CDR1 KGHSH and CDR2 LQKENI. Trimming removed 3 bases from V and 5 bases from J, with 11 bases in between. In the case of this clone: The antigen remains unidentified.

This clonotype was obtained from an adult in good health. Sequencing was performed on peripheral blood, taken on day 0 of AZD1222 vaccination. The chain employs TRBV18 and TRBJ2-1, with D maybe TRBD1 (6 bases). CDR3 coding DNA: TGTGCCAGCTCACCTCGGGACACCGACAATGAGCAGTTCTTC. Protein sequence: CASSPRDTDNEQFF.